This TCR beta chain came from a study of PD-1 blockade in classical Hodgkin lymphoma. Points from the study as a whole: Causes of the repertoire differences remain undefined, possibly disease activity or prior therapy. Diversity in CD4+ TCRs, unlike that measured in CD8+ TCRs, had risen significantly by C4D1.

The patients all showed relapse after autologous stem cell transplantation, while their brentuximab vedotin exposure varied. Complete response, partial response or progressive disease was each patient's best response. CDR1 is SGHRS, CDR2 YFSETQ, per germline. CDR3 length: 16 residues. V was pared by 0 bases and J by 0 bases, with 5 bases of the junction left unmatched. Sequencing was performed with immunoSEQ multiplex PCR; in TCRdb, only in-frame clones are kept and a portion is missing. The sample includes fewer than 55,000 clones, roughly 90% of them seen just once. A word on this clone: The antigen is not known.

This TCR derives from a human donor with classical Hodgkin lymphoma. The specimen was peripheral blood mononuclear cells (PBMCs), collected at baseline. This chain uses TRBV5-1 with TRBJ1-1; TRBD1 agrees at 7 bases. The CDR3 DNA reads as TGCGCCAGCAGCTTGGGAACAGGGGTTTTGAACACTGAAGCTTTCTTT. This codes for CASSLGTGVLNTEAFF.